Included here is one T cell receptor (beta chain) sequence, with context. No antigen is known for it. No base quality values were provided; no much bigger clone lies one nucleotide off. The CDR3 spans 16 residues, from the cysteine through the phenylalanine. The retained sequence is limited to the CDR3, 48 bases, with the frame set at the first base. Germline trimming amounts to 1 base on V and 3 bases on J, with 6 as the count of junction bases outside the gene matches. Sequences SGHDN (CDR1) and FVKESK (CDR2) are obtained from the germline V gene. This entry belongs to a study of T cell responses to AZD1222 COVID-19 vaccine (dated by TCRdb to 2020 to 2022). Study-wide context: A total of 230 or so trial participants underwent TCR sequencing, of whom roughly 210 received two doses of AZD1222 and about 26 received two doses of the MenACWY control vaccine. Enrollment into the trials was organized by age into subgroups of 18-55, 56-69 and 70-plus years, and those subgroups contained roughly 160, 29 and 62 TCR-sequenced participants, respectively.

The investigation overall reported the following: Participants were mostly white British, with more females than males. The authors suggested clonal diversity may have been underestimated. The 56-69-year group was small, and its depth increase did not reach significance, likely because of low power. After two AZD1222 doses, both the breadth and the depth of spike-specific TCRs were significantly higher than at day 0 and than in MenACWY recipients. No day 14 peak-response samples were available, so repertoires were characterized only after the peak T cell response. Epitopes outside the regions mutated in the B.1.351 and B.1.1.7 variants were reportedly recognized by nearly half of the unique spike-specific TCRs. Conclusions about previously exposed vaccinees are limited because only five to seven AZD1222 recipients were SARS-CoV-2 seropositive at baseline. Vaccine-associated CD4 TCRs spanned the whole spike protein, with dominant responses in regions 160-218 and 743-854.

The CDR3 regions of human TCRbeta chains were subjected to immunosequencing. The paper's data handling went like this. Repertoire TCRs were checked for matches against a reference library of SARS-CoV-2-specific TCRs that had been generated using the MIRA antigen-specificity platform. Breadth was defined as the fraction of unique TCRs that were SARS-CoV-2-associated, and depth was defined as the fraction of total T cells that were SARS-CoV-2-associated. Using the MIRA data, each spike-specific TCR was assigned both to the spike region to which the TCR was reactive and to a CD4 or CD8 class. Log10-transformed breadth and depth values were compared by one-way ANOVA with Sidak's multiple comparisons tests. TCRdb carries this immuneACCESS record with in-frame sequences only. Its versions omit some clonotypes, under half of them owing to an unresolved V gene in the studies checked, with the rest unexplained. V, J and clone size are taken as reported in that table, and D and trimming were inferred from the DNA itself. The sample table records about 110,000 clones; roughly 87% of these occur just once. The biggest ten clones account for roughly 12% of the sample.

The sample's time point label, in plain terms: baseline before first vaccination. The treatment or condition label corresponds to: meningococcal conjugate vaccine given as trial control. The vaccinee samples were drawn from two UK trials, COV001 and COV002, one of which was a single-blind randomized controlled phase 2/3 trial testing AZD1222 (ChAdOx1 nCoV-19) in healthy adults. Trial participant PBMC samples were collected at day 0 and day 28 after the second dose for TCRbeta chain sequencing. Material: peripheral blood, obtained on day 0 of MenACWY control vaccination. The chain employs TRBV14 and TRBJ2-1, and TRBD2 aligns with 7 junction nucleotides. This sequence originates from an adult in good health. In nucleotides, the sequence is TGTGCCAGCAGCCAAGGGGGACTACCGTACTACAATGAGCAGTTCTTC. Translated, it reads CASSQGGLPYYNEQFF. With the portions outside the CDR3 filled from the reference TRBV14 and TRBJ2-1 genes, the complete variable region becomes EAGVTQFPSHSVIEKGQTVTLRCDPISGHDNLYWYRRVMGKEIKFLLHFVKESKQDESGMPNNRFLAERTGGTYSTLKVQPAELEDSGVYFCASSQGGLPYYNEQFFGPGTRLTVL.